The rows below give T cell receptor beta chains drawn from one sample of a study of beta chain features in type 1 diabetes. Using immunoSEQ multiplex PCR, the repertoire was profiled, and TCRdb retains in-frame clones only, with some absent. The table includes 350,000 to 450,000 clones, 10% to 15% detected once. Source material: naive CD4+ T cells from blood. These receptors originate from a woman aged 18-29 years with type 1 diabetes. Both conserved end residues are part of each CDR3. A D gene is named only where the DNA matches it firmly. Expanded clones get a size class; other rows say once, few or many, or leave the size out.

.	TRBJ1-5	TRBV2	few	CASSIRGSNQPQHF	TGTGCCAGCAGTATCAGGGGAAGCAATCAGCCCCAGCATTTT
.	TRBJ2-3	TRBV7-9	few	CASSLRGGDTQYF	TGTGCCAGCAGCTTAAGGGGTGGTGATACGCAGTATTTT
TRBD2	TRBJ2-1	TRBV19	.	CASRGGSTYNEQFF	TGTGCCAGCCGGGGCGGGAGTACCTACAATGAGCAGTTCTTC
.	TRBJ2-6	TRBV11-2	few	CASSSITGPPGANVLTF	TGTGCCAGCAGCTCAATAACAGGGCCCCCCGGGGCCAACGTCCTGACTTTC
.	TRBJ2-3	TRBV6-6	.	CASSYSGADTQYF	TGTGCCAGCAGTTACTCAGGGGCTGATACGCAGTATTTT
.	TRBJ2-1	TRBV10-2	.	CASSESASNNEQFF	TGCGCCAGCAGTGAGTCGGCTAGCAACAATGAGCAGTTCTTC
.	TRBJ2-7	TRBV5-6	.	CASSLLREQYF	TGTGCCAGCAGCTTGTTGCGCGAGCAGTACTTC
TRBD2	TRBJ2-7	TRBV9	few	CASSARSGFKNEQYF	TGTGCCAGCAGCGCCCGTAGCGGGTTCAAGAACGAGCAGTACTTC
.	TRBJ1-2	TRBV29-1	few	CSVETDINYGYTF	TGCAGCGTTGAGACAGATATCAACTATGGCTACACCTTC
TRBD2	TRBJ2-3	TRBV28	.	CASSPIAGGPDTQYF	TGTGCCAGCAGTCCCATAGCGGGAGGTCCCGATACGCAGTATTTT